This TCR beta chain emerged from a study of blood T cell repertoires in COVID-19. About the research overall: The origin of the acute and convalescent COVID-19 samples was the United States, Italy and Spain.

The CDR3 is made up of 15 amino acids. The V end lost 4 bases, the J end lost 0 bases, and 10 bases lay between the germline ends. In germline, CDR1 is SGHNT, CDR2 YYREEE (reference sequence). Source study methods: Reference gene primers were amplified, and this amplification served to estimate nucleated cell counts. Libraries were prepared by immunoSEQ multiplex PCR; TCRdb keeps only in-frame clonotypes and omits some of them. V and J calls and clone size are copied from that table; D and trimming were computed from the DNA. The sample includes about 68,000 clones, roughly 89% of them seen just once.

This TCR was sampled from a man aged 50 to 60 with active COVID-19. Sequenced material: peripheral blood. The chain uses TRBV5-4 and TRBJ2-2; TRBD1 might be the D (5 bases). CDR3 bases: TGTGCCAGCAGCCCAAAAGGGGCGAACACCGGGGAGCTGTTTTTT. This codes for CASSPKGANTGELFF.